Each of the 29 T cell receptor beta chains below was sequenced from the same sample in a study of molecular identifiers for immune sequencing clone quantification (dated 2018 in TCRdb). Library preparation employed PCR. Sequencing was performed on an Illumina HiSeq 4000. TCRdb reanalyzed the raw reads on its own, using fastp at Q25 for trimming and MiXCR for clone calling, and kept in-frame beta chains. Records with the same CDR3 protein are collapsed into one entry carrying the most frequent genes and DNA. The sample table holds approximately 550,000 distinct CDR3 sequences, of which around a fifth were seen once. Jointly, the top ten make up under 0.85% of the sample. The sequencing input was naive CD8+ T cells from blood, with Jurkat cell RNA spiked in. The sample's cell subset or site label, decoded: FACS-sorted CD8+CD4-CCR7+CD45RA+ naive T cells. The receptor set was obtained from a human donor in good health. Some libraries in this study had Jurkat cell RNA spiked in.

This clonotype has just a few counts. The V and J genes are TRBV5-4 and TRBJ1-1, with D perhaps matching TRBD1 (6 bases). The V gene lost 4 bases and the J gene lost 1 base, with 14 bases spanning the gap. Germline V CDR1 and CDR2: SGHNT, YYREEE (reference sequence). This CDR3 has 15 residues. The CDR3 spells CASSAKQGTNTEAFF. DNA of the CDR3: TGTGCCAGCAGCGCCAAACAGGGCACGAACACTGAAGCTTTCTTT.

A note on this clonotype: Given a much more abundant clone one base away, this may be a read error. This rearrangement joins TRBV4-2 to TRBJ2-7, with 8 bases identical to TRBD2. The CDR3 sequence is 15 residues long. Looked up from germline, CDR1 is LGHNA and CDR2 is YNFKEQ. The CDR3 loop is CTSSQDPGLAVEQYF. The CDR3 DNA reads as TGTACCAGCAGCCAAGACCCCGGACTAGCAGTCGAGCAGTACTTC.

The V and J genes are TRBV27 and TRBJ2-7; 11 nucleotides align to TRBD1. The CDR3 has 16 amino acids. Per germline, CDR1 MNHEY and CDR2 SMNVEV (reference sequence). The J segment lost 4 bases and the V segment lost 4 bases, leaving 9 bases of the junction unmatched. In nucleotides, the CDR3 is TGTGCCAGCAGTTATCCTACCGGGACAGGGGGATACGAGCAGTACTTC. Its translation is CASSYPTGTGGYEQYF.

This clonotype was detected a few times. The chain recombines TRBV12-3 or TRBV12-4 with TRBJ2-7; 8 positions agree with TRBD1. The CDR3 contains 14 residues. The V segment lost 4 bases and the J segment 3 bases; nucleotides outside the gene matches: 5. CDR3 in amino acids: CASSSRDRNYEQYF. The CDR3 nucleotides read TGTGCCAGCAGTTCCCGGGACAGGAACTACGAGCAGTACTTC.

The CDR3: CASRGLDGIRSYEQYF. CDR3 in DNA: TGTGCCAGCAGAGGCCTGGATGGGATCCGCTCCTACGAGCAGTACTTC. The chain has TRBV28 and TRBJ2-7; D is ambiguous. This CDR3 has 16 residues. V was shortened by 6 bases and J by 0 bases, with 18 bases between the two germline ends. Germline CDR1 MDHEN, CDR2 SYDVKM.

This clonotype was counted many times. This chain links TRBV7-6 with TRBJ2-5; D gene uncertain. CDR1 is SGHVS, CDR2 FNYEAQ, per germline. V was trimmed by 5 bases and J by 3 bases, leaving 19 bases between them. The CDR3 has 16 residues. CDR3: CASSPRSRSLEETQYF. For the CDR3, the DNA is TGTGCCAGCAGCCCCCGTTCCCGCAGTTTGGAAGAGACCCAGTACTTC.

This clonotype was found a few times. V gene TRBV6-2 or TRBV6-3 combines with J gene TRBJ1-1, with D hard to call. Germline-derived CDR1 and CDR2 are MNHEY and SVGEGT. This CDR3 is 17 amino acids long. V was cut by 8 bases and J by 0 bases, with 22 bases left in between. This chain's CDR3 is CASRPFPSGFMNTEAFF. In DNA, the CDR3 is TGTGCCAGCCGCCCTTTCCCTTCGGGCTTTATGAACACTGAAGCTTTCTTT.

This clonotype was detected ten times or more. CDR3 in amino acids: CSVESGLNTEAFF. The DNA of the CDR3 is TGCAGCGTTGAATCCGGATTGAACACTGAAGCTTTCTTT. This chain links TRBV29-1 with TRBJ1-1; no reliable D call. The CDR3 runs 13 residues. Looked up from germline, CDR1 is SQVTM and CDR2 is ANQGSEA. The V gene lost 2 bases and the J gene lost 0 bases, with 7 bases spanning the gap.

The chain combines TRBV3-1 with TRBJ1-2; TRBD1 agrees at 7 bases. Looked up from germline, CDR1 is LGHDT and CDR2 is YNNKEL (reference sequence). This CDR3 comprises 17 residues. With V trimmed by 3 bases and J by 3 bases, 13 bases remained unmatched. The CDR3 region is CASSHLRSGTVDYGYTF. In DNA, the CDR3 is TGTGCCAGCAGCCACCTGAGATCCGGGACAGTTGACTATGGCTACACCTTC.

In regard to this clonotype: This may come from a read error, since a much larger clone is one base off. This sequence joins TRBV7-9 and TRBJ2-7, with unresolved D. Germline V lookup: CDR1 SEHNR, CDR2 FQNEAQ (reference sequence). The CDR3 runs 12 residues. The chain's CDR3 is CVSSLVQDEQYF. The CDR3 DNA reads TGTGTCAGCAGCTTAGTTCAGGACGAGCAGTACTTC. The full variable domain, with the rest looked up from reference TRBV7-9 and TRBJ2-7, is DTGVSQNPRHKITKRGQNVTFRCDPISEHNRLYWYRQTLGQGPEFLTYFQNEAQLEKSRLLSDRFSAERPKGSFSTLEIQRTEQGDSAMYLCVSSLVQDEQYFGPGTRLTVT.

The chain carries TRBV11-2 and TRBJ1-5; 8 bases fit TRBD1. Germline-derived CDR1 and CDR2 are SGHAT and FQNNGV. The CDR3 has 16 amino acids. Germline trimming cut 5 bases from V and 0 bases from J; bases unmatched to any gene: 6. The CDR3 DNA reads TGTGCCAGCAGCCTCCAGGGGGCCCTTAGCAATCAGCCCCAGCATTTT. This gives the protein CASSLQGALSNQPQHF.

The chain is built from TRBV29-1 and TRBJ1-2; 8 nucleotides line up with TRBD1. With 6 bases clipped from V and 5 bases from J, the junction kept 8 bases outside the gene matches. The CDR3 length is 13 residues. The germline V gene has CDR1 SQVTM and CDR2 ANQGSEA. The CDR3 loop is CSVTGGAWYGYTF. The CDR3 coding sequence is TGCAGCGTCACAGGGGGAGCGTGGTATGGCTACACCTTC.

This clonotype came up many times. V usage is TRBV2 and J usage is TRBJ2-4; D not certain. V was cut by 3 bases and J by 7 bases, with 7 bases left in between. Looked up from germline, CDR1 is SNHLY and CDR2 is FYNNEI. CDR3 size: 12 residues. In nucleotides, the CDR3 is TGTGCCAGCAGTGATGAGGCTAACATTCAGTACTTC. Its translation: CASSDEANIQYF.

This clonotype was detected many times. DNA of the CDR3: TGTGCCAGCAGTGACATTGGGGGCGCGGGCACAGATACGCAGTATTTT. It translates to CASSDIGGAGTDTQYF. The chain recombines TRBV28 with TRBJ2-3; possibly TRBD1 for D (6 bases). The V gene lost 5 bases and the J gene lost 1 base, with 16 bases spanning the gap. Germline V gene lookup returns CDR1 MDHEN and CDR2 SYDVKM. This CDR3 comprises 16 residues.

This clonotype was seen just once. The chain is built from TRBV12-3 or TRBV12-4 and TRBJ2-7; D is uncertain. V was trimmed by 5 bases and J by 2 bases, leaving 13 bases between them. The CDR3 consists of 14 residues. CDR3 sequence reads: CASSLDGLPYEQYF. The CDR3 DNA reads as TGTGCCAGCAGTCTCGACGGCCTGCCCTACGAGCAGTACTTC.

This clonotype was seen many times. V gene TRBV10-2 combines with J gene TRBJ2-5; D is perhaps TRBD2 (6 bases). Germline V gene lookup returns CDR1 WSHSY and CDR2 SAAADI. V lost 0 bases to trimming and J lost 0 bases, with 8 bases between them. The CDR3 is 15 residues long. CDR3 DNA sequence: TGCGCCAGCAGTGAGTCACCTAGCGACCAAGAGACCCAGTACTTC. It is translated as CASSESPSDQETQYF.

The genes are TRBV28 and TRBJ1-6, with D uncertain. The CDR3 sequence is 14 residues long. CDR1 is MDHEN and CDR2 is SYDVKM in the germline V gene. V lost 2 bases, J lost 7 bases, and 9 bases lay in between. The CDR3 sequence is CASSLVTPNSPLHF. CDR3 nucleotides: TGTGCCAGCAGTTTAGTAACTCCGAATTCACCCCTCCACTTT.

This clonotype was detected many times. The chain recombines TRBV2 with TRBJ1-5; 10 positions match TRBD1. The CDR3 sequence is 15 residues long. Trimming at V came to 5 bases and at J to 4 bases, leaving 5 bases not matched to a gene. CDR1 SNHLY and CDR2 FYNNEI come from the germline V gene. The CDR3 nucleotides read TGTGCCAGCAGTTCACCGGGACAGGGGAATCAGCCCCAGCATTTT. Residues: CASSSPGQGNQPQHF.

The chain uses TRBV3-1 and TRBJ2-3; no definite D call. The CDR3 runs 14 residues. V lost 3 bases and J lost 0, with 7 bases in between. The germline V gene encodes CDR1 LGHDT and CDR2 YNNKEL (reference sequence). The CDR3 DNA follows: TGTGCCAGCAGCCATGTGAGTAGCACAGATACGCAGTATTTT. It translates to CASSHVSSTDTQYF.

V gene TRBV4-1 combines with J gene TRBJ2-5, with D maybe TRBD1 (6 bases). The germline CDR1 and CDR2 sequences are MGHRA and YSYEKL. Trimming took off 0 bases at V and 2 bases at J, with 13 bases between the two ends. CDR3 length equals 16 residues. Written as DNA, the CDR3 is TGCGCCAGCAGCCAAGATCCCTGGACAGCACAAGAGACCCAGTACTTC. It codes for CASSQDPWTAQETQYF.

Comments on this clonotype: Given a much more abundant clone one base away, this may be a read error. The chain has TRBV4-3 and TRBJ1-5, with D possibly matching TRBD1 (5 bases). The CDR3 sequence is 16 residues long. CDR1 is LGHNA, CDR2 YSLEER, per germline. The CDR3 nucleotides are TGCGCCGGCAGCCAAGATTGGGGGACCAGCAATCAGCCCCAGCATTTT. Translating it yields CAGSQDWGTSNQPQHF.

The chain combines TRBV7-8 with TRBJ1-2, with a possible D match to TRBD1 (6 bases). V lost 5 bases and J 7 bases, leaving 20 bases between the germline ends. This CDR3 comprises 15 residues. Germline V gives CDR1 SGHVS, CDR2 FQNEAQ. The CDR3 loop is CASSLGTPRDCGYTF. CDR3 nucleotides: TGTGCCAGCAGCCTGGGGACACCCCGCGACTGTGGCTACACCTTC.

This clonotype occurred many times. The rearrangement links TRBV3-1 to TRBJ2-7; tentatively, D is TRBD1 or TRBD2 (5 bases each). Trimming stripped 2 bases from V and 3 bases from J, with 11 bases between. CDR1 and CDR2 from the germline V gene are LGHDT and YNNKEL (reference sequence). The CDR3 runs 14 residues. The CDR3 here is CASSQFGALYEQYF. The DNA for the CDR3 is TGTGCCAGCAGCCAATTCGGGGCGCTCTACGAGCAGTACTTC.

The chain uses TRBV9 and TRBJ2-1, with 9 bases matching TRBD2. This CDR3 contains 21 residues. Germline V lookup: CDR1 SGDLS, CDR2 YYNGEE. The V and J ends lost 4 bases and 0 bases, in that order; junction bases with no gene match: 20. The CDR3 bases are TGTGCCAGCAGCCACCCCATAGCCGCGACTAGCGGAGGAAGCTCCTACAATGAGCAGTTCTTC. Its protein product is CASSHPIAATSGGSSYNEQFF.

The J gene is TRBJ2-2, the V gene TRBV4-1, with TRBD2 matching over 8 bases. The germline CDR1 and CDR2 sequences are MGHRA and YSYEKL. Trimming removed 3 bases from V and 0 bases from J; junction bases left unmatched: 3. The CDR3 contains 16 residues. The CDR3, as DNA: TGCGCCAGCAGCCAGACTAGCGCTGCGAACACCGGGGAGCTGTTTTTT. Translation gives CASSQTSAANTGELFF.

This clonotype was seen ten or more times. CDR3 protein: CASSLAQGADTQYF. In nucleotides, the CDR3 is TGTGCCAGCAGCTTAGCACAGGGGGCAGATACGCAGTATTTT. The chain carries TRBV7-8 and TRBJ2-3; TRBD1 matches 8 bases. The J segment lost 4 bases and the V segment lost 0 bases, leaving 0 bases of the junction unmatched. Germline V CDR1 and CDR2: SGHVS, FQNEAQ. The length of the CDR3 is 14 residues.

This clonotype was seen at least ten times. The chain has TRBV28 and TRBJ1-5; D unclear. Trimming left V 9 bases short and J 4 bases short, with 13 bases between. This CDR3 spans 13 amino acids. Looked up from germline, CDR1 is MDHEN and CDR2 is SYDVKM. CDR3 protein: CASSDIGNQPQHF. Here the CDR3 DNA reads TGTGCCAGTTCCGATATAGGGAATCAGCCCCAGCATTTT.

There are many counts of this clonotype. The chain joins TRBV11-2 to TRBJ2-5; 7 bases line up with TRBD1. The V gene end was trimmed by 4 bases and the J gene end by 1 base; junction bases not matched to a gene: 12. The germline V gene has CDR1 SGHAT and CDR2 FQNNGV. The length of the CDR3 is 17 residues. CDR3 sequence (DNA): TGTGCCAGCAGCTCCCAAGTAGGGGGCTTTACCCAAGAGACCCAGTACTTC. It encodes CASSSQVGGFTQETQYF.

The V call is TRBV4-3, the J call TRBJ2-7; possibly TRBD1 for D (6 bases). V was shortened by 0 bases and J by 0 bases, with 21 bases between the two germline ends. The germline CDR1 and CDR2 sequences are LGHNA and YSLEER. This CDR3 is 19 amino acids long. DNA of the CDR3: TGCGCCAGCAGCCAAGAGGTTTGGGACACCCATGGTTACTCCTACGAGCAGTACTTC. As protein: CASSQEVWDTHGYSYEQYF.